This entry lists 26 T cell receptor beta chains sequenced from one sample in a study of blood T cells in healthy people across ages. A second roughly 6 to 11 cycle PCR used barcoded and J-beta primers. TCRdb re-analysed the 5' RACE reads in MiXCR, keeping a single row per CDR3 protein. Among under 950,000 distinct CDR3 sequences listed, approximately 21% were seen once. The sample comprised blood. All receptors come from a man between 65 and 85 years old in good health.

CDR3 sequence (DNA): TGCGCCAGCAGCCAAGGTGTACAGGGGATAAACATTCAGTACTTC. It translates to CASSQGVQGINIQYF. This chain connects TRBV4-1 to TRBJ2-4; 7 nucleotides line up with TRBD1. Germline V gene lookup returns CDR1 MGHRA and CDR2 YSYEKL. V shed 1 base and J 6 bases; nucleotides not matched to a gene: 6. This CDR3 comprises 15 residues.

This chain links TRBV9 with TRBJ2-1; 12 bases fit TRBD2. Unmatched junction bases numbered 9, after V lost 1 base and J lost 4 bases. Per the germline V gene, CDR1 is SGDLS and CDR2 is YYNGEE. The CDR3 sequence is 18 residues long. The CDR3 sequence is CASSVLSTSGSLYNEQFF. The CDR3 coding sequence is TGTGCCAGCAGCGTATTATCGACTAGCGGGAGTTTGTACAATGAGCAGTTCTTC.

V and J are TRBV6-1 and TRBJ2-5; 7 nucleotides line up with TRBD2. The germline CDR1 and CDR2 sequences are MNHNS and SASEGT. Unmatched junction bases numbered 14, after V lost 7 bases and J lost 3 bases. The CDR3 spans 16 residues. The CDR3 coding sequence is TGTGCCAGCACCCTAGGGGTGCAGGGAGGGAAAGAGACCCAGTACTTC. Its protein product is CASTLGVQGGKETQYF.

This clonotype came up once. The genes are TRBV7-9 and TRBJ2-1, with D perhaps TRBD2 (6 bases). This CDR3 spans 16 amino acids. V shed 2 bases and J shed 7 bases, with 18 bases lying between them. CDR1 and CDR2 from the germline V gene are SEHNR and FQNEAQ (reference sequence). The CDR3: CASSLWASVKWNEQFF. The CDR3 DNA reads TGTGCCAGCAGCTTATGGGCTAGCGTAAAGTGGAATGAGCAGTTCTTC.

The CDR3 spells CASSQDRLLGYTF. Written as DNA, the CDR3 is TGTGCCAGCAGCCAAGATAGGTTGCTGGGCTACACCTTC. The chain has TRBV14 and TRBJ1-2; D unclear. V lost 0 bases and J lost 8, with 10 bases in between. The CDR3 runs to 13 residues. Germline values: CDR1 SGHDN, CDR2 FVKESK. The full variable domain, in which reference TRBV14 and TRBJ1-2 provide the parts outside the CDR3, is EAGVTQFPSHSVIEKGQTVTLRCDPISGHDNLYWYRRVMGKEIKFLLHFVKESKQDESGMPNNRFLAERTGGTYSTLKVQPAELEDSGVYFCASSQDRLLGYTFGSGTRLTVV.

The chain links TRBV28 to TRBJ2-6; D not certain. CDR3 size: 17 residues. The V and J ends lost 5 bases and 3 bases respectively, with 17 bases between them. From germline, CDR1 is MDHEN and CDR2 SYDVKM. CDR3 sequence reads: CASSSRRSMGGANVLTF. CDR3 nucleotides: TGTGCCAGCAGTAGCCGGCGGAGCATGGGTGGGGCCAACGTCCTGACTTTC. Combining the CDR3 with reference TRBV28 and TRBJ2-6 gives the whole variable domain DVKVTQSSRYLVKRTGEKVFLECVQDMDHENMFWYRQDPGLGLRLIYFSYDVKMKEKGDIPEGYSVSREKKERFSLILESASTNQTSMYLCASSSRRSMGGANVLTFGAGSRLTVL.

V is TRBV29-1 and J is TRBJ2-5, with TRBD2 identical over 9 bases. The CDR3 extends over 14 amino acids. J was trimmed by 5 bases and V by 7 bases; bases with no gene match: 11. Germline CDR1 reads SQVTM; CDR2 reads ANQGSEA. CDR3: CSAPRGSGSETQYF. The CDR3 coding sequence is TGCAGCGCCCCCCGGGGTAGCGGGAGTGAGACCCAGTACTTC. Based on the CDR3 plus reference TRBV29-1 and TRBJ2-5, the full variable domain is SAVISQKPSRDICQRGTSLTIQCQVDSQVTMMFWYRQQPGQSLTLIATANQGSEATYESGFVIDKFPISRPNLTFSTLTVSNMSPEDSSIYLCSAPRGSGSETQYFGPGTRLLVL.

The V gene is TRBV29-1, the J gene TRBJ2-7, with TRBD1 matching over 9 bases. The CDR3 totals 13 residues. Germline trimming cut 4 bases from V and 3 bases from J; bases unmatched to any gene: 4. Germline lookup yields CDR1 SQVTM and CDR2 ANQGSEA. CDR3 in DNA: TGCAGCGTTGCTCCGGGACAGGGCTACGAGCAGTACTTC. This codes for CSVAPGQGYEQYF.

The CDR3 loop is CASSLKRGGEQYV. The CDR3 coding sequence is TGTGCCAGCAGTTTAAAGAGGGGCGGCGAGCAGTACGTC. The chain couples TRBV12-3 or TRBV12-4 to TRBJ2-5, with D perhaps matching TRBD1 or TRBD2 (5 bases each). The J call may be mistaken, given a closer DNA end match to TRBJ2-7. The CDR3 is made up of 13 amino acids.

The V and J genes are TRBV19 and TRBJ2-4, with 9 bases fitting TRBD1. Germline CDR1 is LNHDA and CDR2 is SQIVND (reference sequence). V shed 4 bases and J 5 bases; nucleotides not matched to a gene: 3. CDR3 length equals 14 residues. CDR3 sequence reads: CASSRDRDQNIQYF. The CDR3 DNA follows: TGTGCCAGTAGTAGGGACAGGGACCAAAACATTCAGTACTTC.

This clonotype turned up a few times. The chain combines TRBV7-9 with TRBJ2-1; 9 bases are a match to TRBD1. The germline gives CDR1 SEHNR, CDR2 FQNEAQ (reference sequence). The CDR3 extends over 16 amino acids. V lost 6 bases and J lost 6; bases outside the gene matches: 12. The chain's CDR3 is CASRAFTGTGINEQFF. CDR3 nucleotide sequence: TGTGCCAGCAGGGCTTTTACCGGGACAGGGATCAATGAGCAGTTCTTC.

This chain uses TRBV29-1 with TRBJ1-1; D possibly corresponds to TRBD1 (6 bases). With 4 bases removed from V and 5 bases from J, the gap between germline ends came to 17 bases. The CDR3 spans 14 residues. Germline values: CDR1 SQVTM, CDR2 ANQGSEA. Here the CDR3 reads CSVGVGGGPTEAFF. CDR3 nucleotide sequence: TGCAGCGTTGGGGTCGGGGGGGGCCCGACTGAAGCTTTCTTT.

There are a few counts of this clonotype. The chain has TRBV29-1 and TRBJ1-5; 8 bases line up with TRBD1. The germline V gene encodes CDR1 SQVTM and CDR2 ANQGSEA. V was pared by 5 bases and J by 7 bases, with 7 bases of the junction left unmatched. There are 13 residues in the CDR3. CDR3 region: CSVSSTGEQPQHF. In DNA, the CDR3 is TGCAGCGTTTCTTCGACAGGGGAACAGCCCCAGCATTTT.

The table lists this clonotype with a few counts. This chain uses TRBV5-1 with TRBJ1-3, with TRBD1 as a possible D gene (6 bases). Germline CDR1 is SGHRS and CDR2 is YFSETQ. V lost 4 bases and J lost 4, with 15 bases in between. The CDR3 covers 15 residues. The CDR3 reads CASSDKQGLGNTIYF. CDR3 bases: TGCGCCAGCAGCGACAAACAGGGACTCGGAAACACCATATATTTT.

This chain uses TRBV20-1 with TRBJ2-3; TRBD2 agrees at 13 bases. J gave up 2 bases and V 0 bases, and 2 bases lay outside the gene matches. Germline-derived CDR1 and CDR2 are DFQATT and SNEGSKA (reference sequence). CDR3 size: 16 residues. DNA of the CDR3: TGCAGTGCTAGAGATGGGACTAGCGGGGCCACAGATACGCAGTATTTT. Its translation is CSARDGTSGATDTQYF.

This clonotype was seen more than once but under ten times. The J gene is TRBJ1-1, the V gene TRBV29-1; D is unresolved. The germline V and J ends were trimmed by 3 bases and 4 bases, with 12 bases remaining between them. CDR3 length: 13 amino acids. Germline CDR1 reads SQVTM; CDR2 reads ANQGSEA. In nucleotides, the CDR3 is TGCAGCGTTGATCCGGCCGGAGGCACTGAAGCTTTCTTT. This gives the protein CSVDPAGGTEAFF.

The sample holds a few counts of this clonotype. The chain has TRBV5-6 and TRBJ1-1; D gene unclear. Germline loops: CDR1 SGHDT, CDR2 YYEEEE. The CDR3 runs to 15 residues. Between the trimmed V and J ends, which lost 2 bases and 3 bases, there was a span of 14 bases. This CDR3 reads CASSFWGSGDTEAFF. The CDR3 nucleotides read TGTGCCAGCAGCTTTTGGGGATCCGGGGACACTGAAGCTTTCTTT.

The J gene is TRBJ2-1, the V gene TRBV14; the D gene is possibly TRBD2 (5 bases). V lost 0 bases, J lost 10 bases, and 10 bases lay in between. The CDR3 consists of 13 residues. Germline loops: CDR1 SGHDN, CDR2 FVKESK. As DNA, the CDR3 is TGTGCCAGCAGCCAAGAACGTCAGCGGGAGCAGTTCTTC. This gives the protein CASSQERQREQFF.

At least ten counts were recorded for this clonotype. This chain's CDR3 is CASSYRGDEQFF. The CDR3 bases are TGTGCCAGCAGTTACAGGGGCGATGAGCAGTTCTTC. The chain combines TRBV12-3 or TRBV12-4 with TRBJ2-1; 7 nucleotides line up with TRBD1. V was clipped by 4 bases and J by 8 bases; unmatched bases: 2. The CDR3 has 12 amino acids.

This clonotype came up once. V and J are TRBV12-3 or TRBV12-4 and TRBJ2-6; D tentatively reads TRBD1 or TRBD2 (6 bases each). V was shortened by 6 bases and J by 2 bases, with 14 bases between the two germline ends. The CDR3 is 16 amino acids. The CDR3 reads CASRTFGGPGANVLTF. The CDR3 DNA follows: TGTGCCAGCAGGACCTTCGGGGGCCCTGGGGCCAACGTCCTGACTTTC.

The table lists this clonotype with a few counts. This chain connects TRBV12-3 or TRBV12-4 to TRBJ1-2, with D unresolved. CDR3 length equals 12 residues. Trimming left V 5 bases short and J 11 bases short, with 15 bases between. For the CDR3, the DNA is TGTGCCAGCAGTCTGCTATCTTCGTGGTACACCTTC. Its protein product is CASSLLSSWYTF.

This chain connects TRBV18 to TRBJ1-1, with D perhaps TRBD1 (5 bases). The CDR3 spans 16 residues. Germline V gene data show CDR1 as KGHSH and CDR2 as LQKENI. V was pared by 3 bases and J by 3 bases, with 17 bases between. CDR3 coding DNA: TGTGCCAGCTCACCCTCGAACGGGGGGTGGGACACTGAAGCTTTCTTT. It codes for CASSPSNGGWDTEAFF.

A few counts support this clonotype. The chain links TRBV10-3 to TRBJ1-4; D is unclear. The CDR3 loop spans 13 amino acids. Between the trimmed V and J ends, which lost 3 bases and 4 bases, there was a span of 6 bases. CDR1 is ENHRY, CDR2 SYGVKD, per germline. CDR3 DNA: TGTGCCATCAGTGACGGAATTAATGAAAAACTGTTTTTT. Its protein is CAISDGINEKLFF.

This clonotype was picked up many times. The gene calls are TRBV7-2 and TRBJ2-4; D not certain. From germline, CDR1 is SGHTA and CDR2 FQGNSA. CDR3 length: 16 amino acids. V was pared by 4 bases and J by 1 base, with 14 bases between. The CDR3 DNA sequence: TGTGCCAGCAGCTCGCACGGCAGCTACGCCAAAAACATTCAGTACTTC. Encoded protein: CASSSHGSYAKNIQYF. The full variable domain, rest sourced from reference TRBV7-2 and TRBJ2-4, is GAGVSQSPSNKVTEKGKDVELRCDPISGHTALYWYRQSLGQGLEFLIYFQGNSAPDKSGLPSDRFSAERTGGSVSTLTIQRTQQEDSAVYLCASSSHGSYAKNIQYFGAGTRLSVL.

The chain recombines TRBV6-1 with TRBJ2-3, with 9 bases matching TRBD2. The CDR3 is made up of 15 amino acids. V lost 3 bases and J lost 8; bases outside the gene matches: 9. Germline V gene sequence: CDR1 MNHNS, CDR2 SASEGT. CDR3: CASSDASGTIGTQYF. For the CDR3, the DNA is TGTGCCAGCAGTGACGCTAGCGGGACTATAGGTACGCAGTATTTT.

The CDR3 sequence is CASSLSFRETQYF. The CDR3 DNA reads as TGTGCCAGCAGTTTATCTTTTCGGGAGACCCAGTACTTC. V usage is TRBV27 and J usage is TRBJ2-5; the D is unclear. The CDR3 is 13 amino acids. Trimming removed 0 bases from V and 5 bases from J, with 7 bases in between. Germline CDR1 MNHEY, CDR2 SMNVEV (reference sequence).